This is a list of T cell receptor beta chains from one sample in a study of blood T cell repertoires in COVID-19. Clones were read by immunoSEQ multiplex PCR, and TCRdb kept only the in-frame ones, dropping some. The table lists over 130,000 clones, roughly 85% of them singletons. Sequenced: peripheral blood. These receptors all stem from a man in his 70s with acute or convalescent COVID-19. Each CDR3 is given with its conserved first and last residue. A D gene is named only where the DNA matches it firmly. Only part of the rows carry a size: once, few, many, or a class if the clone is expanded.

>NA|TRBV19|TRBD2|TRBJ2-5
CASSIPRGLAGEETQYF
>NA|TRBV9|TRBD2|TRBJ2-3
CASSVAASGSLTQYF
>NA|TRBV18|TRBD1|TRBJ1-6
CASSPPDREFSPLHF
>NA|TRBV24-1|TRBD2|TRBJ2-2
CATSEGLTTGELFF
>few|TRBV7-3|TRBD1|TRBJ2-2
CASSRDRAANTGELFF
>NA|TRBV3-1/TRBV3-2|TRBD2|TRBJ2-2
CASKTGGDTGELFF
>NA|TRBV3-1/TRBV3-2|NA|TRBJ1-1
CASSPMGGTEAFF
>NA|TRBV11-3|TRBD2|TRBJ2-3
CASSLDGLAGTTDTQYF
>NA|TRBV19|NA|TRBJ2-5
CASSNPGQPIAQETQYF
>NA|TRBV15|NA|TRBJ2-7
CATSRDHGYEQYF
>NA|TRBV2|NA|TRBJ1-2
CASRPRGAGYTF
>NA|TRBV19|TRBD1|TRBJ1-1
CASRMTGPRAEAFF
>NA|TRBV27|NA|TRBJ1-1
CASSLGRKAFF
>once|TRBV4-2|NA|TRBJ1-1
CASSLTGTNTEAFF
>NA|TRBV19|TRBD2|TRBJ2-1
CASSTLAGGEQFF
>once|TRBV9|NA|TRBJ2-5
CASSVAGQETQYF
>once|TRBV29-1|TRBD1|TRBJ1-1
CSVPGQGGLNTEAFF
>NA|TRBV3-1/TRBV3-2|TRBD1|TRBJ1-6
CASSHKTGTGGGSPLHF
>NA|TRBV30|NA|TRBJ1-2
CAWSAGSYGYTF
>NA|TRBV6-6|TRBD2|TRBJ2-1
CASSHLAGGLNEQFF
>few|TRBV5-4|TRBD2|TRBJ2-3
CASSLGLAGTDTQYF
>NA|TRBV19|NA|TRBJ1-5
CASSLLNQPQHF
>NA|TRBV29-1|TRBD2|TRBJ2-1
CSVEDSFSLAGKFYNEQFF
>NA|TRBV28|NA|TRBJ2-7
CASSPRKAGELMAGYYEQYF
>NA|TRBV28|TRBD1|TRBJ2-3
CASSSGTASYTSTDTQYF
>NA|TRBV6-2/TRBV6-3|NA|TRBJ1-5
CASSYSGRLGSQPQHF
>NA|TRBV6-6|NA|TRBJ2-2
CASTQGRVDTGELFF
>NA|TRBV5-4|NA|TRBJ2-2
CASSSKKGSGELFF
>NA|TRBV6-5|TRBD2|TRBJ2-7
CASRGDYWRDEQYF
>NA|TRBV11-2|TRBD1|TRBJ1-1
CASSPRQGAYSEAFF
>NA|TRBV9|NA|TRBJ2-2
CASSVQGQNTGELFF
>NA|TRBV6-5|TRBD1|TRBJ1-6
CASRTDRGENSPLHF
>NA|TRBV11-2|NA|TRBJ1-1
CASSLPGLNTEAFF
>NA|TRBV6-5|NA|TRBJ2-7
CASSYSKGIYEQYF
>NA|TRBV24-1|NA|TRBJ2-5
CATSDLGALSPMGLETQYF
>NA|TRBV11-2|TRBD1|TRBJ2-1
CASSYRPTGDHEQFF
>NA|TRBV6-5|NA|TRBJ2-7
CARERAWYEQYF
>NA|TRBV6-2/TRBV6-3|NA|TRBJ2-3
CASSLLGPLDTQYF
>NA|TRBV30|TRBD1|TRBJ1-2
CAWSAGQGAGGYTF
>NA|TRBV6-5|NA|TRBJ1-1
CASNRQVNTEAFF
>NA|TRBV4-2|TRBD2|TRBJ2-7
CASSQDAGEGSYEQYF
>once|TRBV6-5|TRBD1|TRBJ1-2
CASSVGTGNGYTF
>NA|TRBV6-5|TRBD1|TRBJ1-5
CASMGSDRGNQPQHF
>NA|TRBV2|NA|TRBJ2-4
CASSDPRAGNIQYF
>NA|TRBV5-1|TRBD2|TRBJ2-5
CASSLSQGGHETQYF
>NA|TRBV7-8|TRBD2|TRBJ2-1
CASSLTSFYNEQFF
>NA|TRBV3-1/TRBV3-2|TRBD1|TRBJ2-7
CASSPYGTGGDEQYF
>NA|TRBV19|TRBD1|TRBJ2-7
CASSTRQGSVHEQYF
>NA|TRBV5-4|TRBD1|TRBJ2-3
CASSQGQGDFTDTQYF
>NA|TRBV27|TRBD1|TRBJ1-1
CASSPTGGPLGTEAFF
>NA|TRBV19|NA|TRBJ2-3
CASSITVTDTQYF